This T cell receptor (beta chain) was obtained from a study of T-cell reconstitution after alpha-beta-depleted transplantation in children. Preparation of the TCRbeta library was carried out with unique molecular identifiers. TCRdb called the PCR reads again in MiXCR, with one record for every CDR3 protein. The sample has about a million distinct CDR3 sequences; around 30% are singletons. CDR1 and CDR2 from the germline V gene are LGHNA and YSLEER. Trimming shortened V by 0 bases and J by 7 bases, and 12 bases separated the two germline ends. This CDR3 is 14 amino acids long. Sample: PBMCs, mostly from graft donor cells, taken 360 days after TCRalphabeta/CD19-depleted stem cell transplant. The clonotype was recovered from a boy in the first two years of life who had a stem cell transplant for SCID, so the T cells may come from the graft donor. This chain links TRBV4-3 with TRBJ2-5, with D possibly being TRBD2 (6 bases). The CDR3 sequence: CASSQEERRGTQYF. The DNA of the CDR3 is TGCGCCAGCAGCCAAGAGGAGAGGAGGGGGACCCAGTACTTC.